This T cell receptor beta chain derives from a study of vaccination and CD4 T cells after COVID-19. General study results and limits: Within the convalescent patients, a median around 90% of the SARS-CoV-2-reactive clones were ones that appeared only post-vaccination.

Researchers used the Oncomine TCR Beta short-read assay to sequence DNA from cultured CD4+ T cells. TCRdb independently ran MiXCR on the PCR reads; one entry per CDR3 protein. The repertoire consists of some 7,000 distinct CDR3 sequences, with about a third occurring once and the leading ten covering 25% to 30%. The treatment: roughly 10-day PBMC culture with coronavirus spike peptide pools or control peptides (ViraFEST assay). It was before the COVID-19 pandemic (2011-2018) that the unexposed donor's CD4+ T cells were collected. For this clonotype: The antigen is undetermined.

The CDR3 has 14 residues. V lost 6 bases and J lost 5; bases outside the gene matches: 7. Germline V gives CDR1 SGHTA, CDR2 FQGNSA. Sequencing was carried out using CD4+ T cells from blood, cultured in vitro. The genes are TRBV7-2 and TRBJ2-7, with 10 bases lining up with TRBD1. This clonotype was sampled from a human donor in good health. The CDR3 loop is CASSPRTGGNEQYF. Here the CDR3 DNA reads TGTGCCAGCAGTCCAAGGACAGGGGGAAACGAGCAGTACTTC.